The 18 T cell receptor beta chains in this list originate from one sample, sequenced in a study of neoadjuvant anti-PD-1 for oral cavity cancer. TCRdb keeps only in-frame clones here, not all; method: immunoSEQ multiplex PCR. The table has about 72,000 clones, about 86% seen once; the top ten hold 3% to 4%. Here the sequenced sample was PBMCs, taken before nivolumab (anti-PD-1) treatment. These receptors all stem from a person aged 35-79 years with oral cavity squamous cell carcinoma.

The V and J genes are TRBV9 and TRBJ2-5; 14 positions match TRBD2. This CDR3 has 16 residues. The junction had 4 bases not matched to a gene; V was cut back by 4 bases and J by 2 bases. Germline V gene lookup returns CDR1 SGDLS and CDR2 YYNGEE. Written as DNA, the CDR3 is TGTGCCAGCAGCACCCGGACTAGCGGGGGGCAAGAGACCCAGTACTTC. As protein: CASSTRTSGGQETQYF.

The CDR3 region is CASSYLGDGYTF. The CDR3 bases are TGTGCCAGCAGTTACCTTGGGGACGGCTACACCTTC. The chain links TRBV6-6 to TRBJ1-2, with TRBD1 as a possible D gene (5 bases). The V end lost 2 bases, the J end lost 8 bases, and 9 bases lay between the germline ends. The CDR3 contains 12 residues. CDR1 and CDR2 (germline): MNHNY, SVGAGI (reference sequence).

The chain is built from TRBV9 and TRBJ1-4, with D possibly being TRBD1 (5 bases). Trimming stripped 4 bases from V and 2 bases from J, with 12 bases between. From germline, CDR1 is SGDLS and CDR2 YYNGEE. The CDR3 sequence is 15 residues long. The CDR3 sequence is CASSPRGATNEKLFF. The CDR3 DNA sequence: TGTGCCAGCAGCCCCCGTGGGGCCACTAATGAAAAACTGTTTTTT.

This clone was seen just once. The chain carries TRBV28 and TRBJ1-5; tentatively, D is TRBD1 (5 bases). This CDR3 comprises 16 residues. Trimming removed 5 bases from V and 4 bases from J, with 18 bases in between. Looked up from germline, CDR1 is MDHEN and CDR2 is SYDVKM. The CDR3 DNA sequence: TGTGCCAGCAGTCGGGGGGGAGGTTTGCTTAATCAGCCCCAGCATTTT. Translating gives CASSRGGGLLNQPQHF.

This clone was seen a single time. The chain uses TRBV7-9 and TRBJ2-3; 7 bases match TRBD1. Unmatched junction bases numbered 8, after V lost 2 bases and J lost 3 bases. Germline CDR1 reads SEHNR; CDR2 reads FQNEAQ (reference sequence). The CDR3 loop spans 16 amino acids. The CDR3 loop is CASSLSAGGRTDTQYF. CDR3 coding DNA: TGTGCCAGCAGCTTATCCGCAGGGGGTCGAACAGATACGCAGTATTTT.

This chain connects TRBV11-3 to TRBJ1-4, with D possibly matching TRBD1 (5 bases). V was trimmed by 5 bases and J by 3 bases, leaving 13 bases between them. This CDR3 comprises 15 residues. Germline CDR1 SGHNT, CDR2 YENEEA. CDR3: CASSRGGGPNEKLFF. As DNA, the CDR3 is TGTGCCAGCAGCCGCGGGGGGGGTCCTAATGAAAAACTGTTTTTT.

The chain couples TRBV11-3 to TRBJ2-1; 7 bases are shared with TRBD2. The CDR3 sequence is 16 residues long. The trim removed 6 bases at V and 9 bases at J, leaving 17 bases unmatched. Germline V CDR1 and CDR2: SGHNT, YENEEA. The CDR3 loop is CASSLPRAGVGVEQFF. CDR3 nucleotides: TGTGCCAGCAGTCTTCCTCGCGCGGGAGTTGGTGTTGAGCAGTTCTTC.

The chain has TRBV9 and TRBJ2-1, with 11 bases identical to TRBD2. V shed 3 bases and J 0 bases; nucleotides not matched to a gene: 2. Germline V gene data show CDR1 as SGDLS and CDR2 as YYNGEE. The CDR3 runs to 16 residues. Written as DNA, the CDR3 is TGTGCCAGCAGCGGTAGCGGGAGGGCCTCCTACAATGAGCAGTTCTTC. It specifies CASSGSGRASYNEQFF.

This clone was seen only a few times. V gene TRBV7-2 combines with J gene TRBJ2-4; D remains unclear. V was shortened by 5 bases and J by 0 bases, with 17 bases between the two germline ends. Germline CDR1 and CDR2: SGHTA and FQGNSA. The CDR3 totals 17 residues. DNA for the CDR3: TGTGCCAGCAGCCATCCCCCGGATGAACTAGCCAAAAACATTCAGTACTTC. Translated, it gives CASSHPPDELAKNIQYF.

V gene TRBV27 combines with J gene TRBJ2-5; D possibly uses TRBD1 or TRBD2 (6 bases each). Between the trimmed V and J ends, which lost 5 bases and 5 bases, there was a span of 15 bases. The CDR3 covers 14 residues. CDR1 MNHEY and CDR2 SMNVEV come from the germline V gene (reference sequence). CDR3 residues: CASSPLGGFETQYF. The CDR3 DNA sequence: TGTGCCAGCAGTCCCCTAGGGGGGTTCGAGACCCAGTACTTC.

V gene TRBV7-3 combines with J gene TRBJ2-5; D may be TRBD1 or TRBD2 (7 bases each). The germline V gene encodes CDR1 SGHTA and CDR2 FQGTGA. V shed 3 bases and J shed 4 bases, with 15 bases lying between them. The CDR3 spans 15 residues. Here the CDR3 reads CASSFQGGSRETQYF. The CDR3 DNA sequence: TGTGCCAGCAGCTTTCAGGGGGGGAGTCGAGAGACCCAGTACTTC.

V and J are TRBV7-9 and TRBJ2-4; TRBD2 matches at 11 bases. Germline values: CDR1 SEHNR, CDR2 FQNEAQ (reference sequence). Trimming removed 3 bases from V and 4 bases from J; junction bases left unmatched: 2. This CDR3 contains 15 residues. The CDR3 coding sequence is TGTGCCAGCAGCTTGGCTAGCGGGGGGAAAAACATTCAGTACTTC. Translating it yields CASSLASGGKNIQYF.

This clone appeared a single time. CDR3 sequence reads: CASSESDSKKLFF. DNA for the CDR3: TGCGCCAGCAGTGAGTCGGACAGCAAAAAACTGTTTTTT. The chain couples TRBV10-1 to TRBJ1-4, with a possible D match to TRBD1 (6 bases). The CDR3 covers 13 residues. Trimming removed 0 bases at V and 9 bases at J, with 8 bases between. Germline CDR1 WNHNN, CDR2 SYGVQD (reference sequence).

Only one count was recorded for this clone. This chain uses TRBV20-1 with TRBJ2-3; D not resolved. The CDR3 is 11 residues long. Germline loops: CDR1 DFQATT, CDR2 SNEGSKA (reference sequence). The V end was cut by 0 bases, the J end by 6 bases, with 4 bases between. In DNA form, the CDR3 reads TGCAGTGCTAGAGAGGGCGATACGCAGTATTTT. Its translation: CSAREGDTQYF.

The chain recombines TRBV25-1 with TRBJ2-7; D unclear. The V and J ends lost 0 bases and 0 bases respectively, with 12 bases between them. Germline V gives CDR1 MGHDK, CDR2 SYGVNS. The CDR3 is 16 amino acids. The CDR3 loop reads CASSEYPLEASYEQYF. Written as DNA, the CDR3 is TGTGCCAGCAGTGAATATCCGCTTGAAGCCTCCTACGAGCAGTACTTC.

The rearrangement links TRBV5-1 to TRBJ2-3, with 10 nucleotides matching TRBD1. The CDR3 sequence is 16 residues long. V lost 0 bases to trimming and J lost 6 bases; unmatched junction nucleotides: 7. CDR1 SGHRS and CDR2 YFSETQ come from the germline V gene. As DNA, the CDR3 is TGCGCCAGCAGCTTGGACGGGACAGGGGCAATGGATACGCAGTATTTT. Encoded protein: CASSLDGTGAMDTQYF.

The chain carries TRBV7-2 and TRBJ2-1; TRBD2 matches at 9 bases. The V and J ends lost 5 bases and 5 bases, in that order; junction bases with no gene match: 10. The germline V gene has CDR1 SGHTA and CDR2 FQGNSA. The CDR3 spans 16 residues. In nucleotides, the CDR3 is TGTGCCAGCAGCCTCCCGGGACTAGCACCCAACAATGAGCAGTTCTTC. This encodes CASSLPGLAPNNEQFF.

V and J are TRBV7-3 and TRBJ1-6, with D uncertain. V lost 1 base and J 3 bases, leaving 19 bases between the germline ends. Germline CDR1 SGHTA, CDR2 FQGTGA. The CDR3 runs to 19 residues. The CDR3 region is CASSLKVESSALYNSPLHF. In nucleotides, the CDR3 is TGTGCCAGCAGCTTAAAGGTTGAGTCCTCTGCCCTCTATAATTCACCCCTCCACTTT.